This record concerns one T cell receptor (beta chain) sequence. The antigen remains unidentified. These data belong to a study of T cells in Graves' hyperthyroidism and ophthalmopathy. The study's findings and limits: Blood also showed most of the thyroid clonotypes that were expanded above 0.001.

There were TCR beta CDR3 regions amplified from RNA transcripts. A set of HTBI primers served as the primers for a first-round RT-PCR of the TCR CDR3. From the multiplex PCR reads, TCRdb called clonotypes with MiXCR, one entry per CDR3 protein. The sample lists fewer than 500,000 distinct CDR3 sequences, roughly 15% occurring once. Exclusion followed for patients with uncontrolled infection, other autoimmune disease, pregnancy or lactation. Diagnoses rested on clinical symptoms, serum thyroxine and TRAb, thyroid ultrasound and orbital computed tomography. V dropped 1 base and J dropped 3 bases, with 12 bases sitting between them. Germline-derived CDR1 and CDR2 are SGHAT and FQNNGV. The CDR3 totals 15 residues.

V usage is TRBV11-2 and J usage is TRBJ1-1; D not certain. The receptor comes from a man aged 18 to 30 with Graves' ophthalmopathy. The sequencing input was blood. Written as DNA, the CDR3 is TGTGCCAGCAGCTTAGCGGTAGCGGGATACACTGAAGCTTTCTTT. Translated, it gives CASSLAVAGYTEAFF.